Listed below are T cell receptor beta chains from one sample, sequenced in a study of blood T cell repertoires in COVID-19. The repertoire was sequenced with immunoSEQ multiplex PCR; TCRdb's copy has only in-frame clones and lacks some. Seen here are 110,000 to 150,000 clones, 82% observed once, and the top ten hold about 4.3%. Source material: peripheral blood. The receptor source for this set is a woman older than 75 with acute or convalescent COVID-19. The CDR3 runs from the conserved cysteine through the conserved F or W. The D gene is left open where the match is weak. Clone size is not always given. Where it is, it says once, few, many or a class for expanded clones.

CDR3 DNA: TGTGCCAGCAGTTCGGCGGGGGTTGTTCAAGAGACCCAGTACTTC
CDR3 protein: CASSSAGVVQETQYF
V gene: TRBV28
clone size: NA
D gene: TRBD2
J gene: TRBJ2-5

CDR3 DNA: TGTGCCAGCAGTTACTCTGACAGGATGGACTATGGCTACACCTTC
CDR3 protein: CASSYSDRMDYGYTF
V gene: TRBV6-5
clone size: NA
D gene: NA
J gene: TRBJ1-2

CDR3 DNA: TGTGCCAGCAGCCCCCGATTTCTAGCGGGAAGCGGGCAGTTCTTC
CDR3 protein: CASSPRFLAGSGQFF
V gene: TRBV6-5
clone size: NA
D gene: TRBD2
J gene: TRBJ2-1

CDR3 DNA: TGTGCCACCAGTGACCCTCCCAGGGGCGAGCAGTACTTC
CDR3 protein: CATSDPPRGEQYF
V gene: TRBV24-1
clone size: few
D gene: NA
J gene: TRBJ2-7

CDR3 DNA: TGTGCCAGCAGTGAAGCGACTAGCGGAGAGACCCAGTACTTC
CDR3 protein: CASSEATSGETQYF
V gene: TRBV2
clone size: NA
D gene: TRBD2
J gene: TRBJ2-5

CDR3 DNA: TGTGCCACCAGCAGAGTAAGGGTGACTAGCCTGGGCCAAGAGACCCAGTACTTC
CDR3 protein: CATSRVRVTSLGQETQYF
V gene: TRBV15
clone size: NA
D gene: TRBD2
J gene: TRBJ2-5

CDR3 DNA: TGTGCCAGCAGCCCCGGCCGCGGGACAGGCTCTCTGGAGCAGTACTTC
CDR3 protein: CASSPGRGTGSLEQYF
V gene: TRBV7-3
clone size: NA
D gene: TRBD1
J gene: TRBJ2-7

CDR3 DNA: TGTGCCAGTAGAAGGGGCATAGGGGGCACTGAAGCTTTCTTT
CDR3 protein: CASRRGIGGTEAFF
V gene: TRBV19
clone size: NA
D gene: NA
J gene: TRBJ1-1

CDR3 DNA: TGTGCCAGCAGTTCCCGCCCGGGAAAACTGTTTTTT
CDR3 protein: CASSSRPGKLFF
V gene: TRBV12-3/TRBV12-4
clone size: once
D gene: NA
J gene: TRBJ1-4

CDR3 DNA: TGTGCCAGTAGTATCTGGGGGACTAGCGGGAGGCGCTCCTACAATGAGCAGTTCTTC
CDR3 protein: CASSIWGTSGRRSYNEQFF
V gene: TRBV19
clone size: NA
D gene: TRBD2
J gene: TRBJ2-1

CDR3 DNA: TGCAGCGTTGAAGAAGTAGGGGGTGAAAAACTGTTTTTT
CDR3 protein: CSVEEVGGEKLFF
V gene: TRBV29-1
clone size: NA
D gene: NA
J gene: TRBJ1-4

CDR3 DNA: TGTGCCTGGAGTGTACTCCTTGCGGGAGGTGACAATGAGCAGTTCTTC
CDR3 protein: CAWSVLLAGGDNEQFF
V gene: TRBV30
clone size: NA
D gene: TRBD2
J gene: TRBJ2-1

CDR3 DNA: TGTGCCAGCAACCCGGGACAGTGGGGTTCACCCCTCCACTTT
CDR3 protein: CASNPGQWGSPLHF
V gene: TRBV6-5
clone size: NA
D gene: TRBD1
J gene: TRBJ1-6

CDR3 DNA: TGCGCCAGCAGCCAGGGAAGGACAGGAACCTACGAGCAGTACTTC
CDR3 protein: CASSQGRTGTYEQYF
V gene: TRBV4-1
clone size: once
D gene: TRBD1
J gene: TRBJ2-7

CDR3 DNA: TGCGCCAGCAGCCAAGTGTTTAGCGGCGAGGGTAGCACAGATACGCAGTATTTT
CDR3 protein: CASSQVFSGEGSTDTQYF
V gene: TRBV4-1
clone size: NA
D gene: NA
J gene: TRBJ2-3

CDR3 DNA: TGTGCCAGCAGCTTGATGGGAGGTAACACCGGGGAGCTGTTTTTT
CDR3 protein: CASSLMGGNTGELFF
V gene: TRBV5-5
clone size: NA
D gene: NA
J gene: TRBJ2-2

CDR3 DNA: TGTGCCACCAGTGATTTTGGAGGCGGGAGAAGCAATGAGCAGTTCTTC
CDR3 protein: CATSDFGGGRSNEQFF
V gene: TRBV24-1
clone size: NA
D gene: TRBD2
J gene: TRBJ2-1

CDR3 DNA: TGTGCCAGCAGCGATACCGGACAGGGGGACTACAATGAGCAGTTCTTC
CDR3 protein: CASSDTGQGDYNEQFF
V gene: TRBV7-6
clone size: NA
D gene: TRBD1
J gene: TRBJ2-1

CDR3 DNA: TGTGCCAGCAGCTCAAGGACTAGGGACAATGAGCAGTTCTTC
CDR3 protein: CASSSRTRDNEQFF
V gene: TRBV11-2
clone size: NA
D gene: TRBD2
J gene: TRBJ2-1

CDR3 DNA: TGTGCCGGATTCTTGCTAGCGGGAGGGAACGAGCAGTACTTC
CDR3 protein: CAGFLLAGGNEQYF
V gene: TRBV21-1
clone size: NA
D gene: NA
J gene: TRBJ2-7

CDR3 DNA: TGCGCCAGCAGCCAAGGGGTCCCCGGACAGGGCCGACATCAGCCCCAGCATTTT
CDR3 protein: CASSQGVPGQGRHQPQHF
V gene: TRBV4-1
clone size: NA
D gene: TRBD1
J gene: TRBJ1-5

CDR3 DNA: TGTGCCAGCAGTGGGGTAAAGACTAGCTTTGGGGAGACCCAGTACTTC
CDR3 protein: CASSGVKTSFGETQYF
V gene: TRBV2
clone size: NA
D gene: TRBD2
J gene: TRBJ2-5

CDR3 DNA: TGTGCCAGCAGCCAATCCCGGGACATAGAAGAGACCCAGTACTTC
CDR3 protein: CASSQSRDIEETQYF
V gene: TRBV14
clone size: NA
D gene: NA
J gene: TRBJ2-5

CDR3 DNA: TGTGCCAGCTCACCAAGGGGACAGGGAGGCAGTGAGCAGTTCTTC
CDR3 protein: CASSPRGQGGSEQFF
V gene: TRBV18
clone size: NA
D gene: TRBD1
J gene: TRBJ2-1

CDR3 DNA: TGCGCCAGCAGACATGAGACTAGCGGGGGCAAATCTGGGGCCAACGTCCTGACTTTC
CDR3 protein: CASRHETSGGKSGANVLTF
V gene: TRBV5-1
clone size: NA
D gene: TRBD2
J gene: TRBJ2-6

CDR3 DNA: TGTGCCAGCACCGGACAGGGTCATGGCTACACCTTC
CDR3 protein: CASTGQGHGYTF
V gene: TRBV6-5
clone size: NA
D gene: TRBD1
J gene: TRBJ1-2

CDR3 DNA: TGTGCCAGCAGCTTAGGGCGGGGCAATGAGCAGTTCTTC
CDR3 protein: CASSLGRGNEQFF
V gene: TRBV11-3
clone size: once
D gene: NA
J gene: TRBJ2-1

CDR3 DNA: TGTGCCAGCAGCTTAAGAGGGAACACCGGGGAGCTGTTTTTT
CDR3 protein: CASSLRGNTGELFF
V gene: TRBV13
clone size: NA
D gene: NA
J gene: TRBJ2-2

CDR3 DNA: TGTGCCAGCAGCCCCCAGTTTGAGACCCAGTACTTC
CDR3 protein: CASSPQFETQYF
V gene: TRBV3-1/TRBV3-2
clone size: NA
D gene: NA
J gene: TRBJ2-5

CDR3 DNA: TGTGCCAGCCTCGGTTACTCCTACGAGCAGTACTTC
CDR3 protein: CASLGYSYEQYF
V gene: TRBV28
clone size: NA
D gene: NA
J gene: TRBJ2-7

CDR3 DNA: TGTGCCAGCAGTTTAATCCGTGAGCAGTTCTTC
CDR3 protein: CASSLIREQFF
V gene: TRBV12-3/TRBV12-4
clone size: NA
D gene: NA
J gene: TRBJ2-1

CDR3 DNA: TGTGCCAGCAGTCACAGGGATCGAGAGCAGTACTTC
CDR3 protein: CASSHRDREQYF
V gene: TRBV28
clone size: NA
D gene: NA
J gene: TRBJ2-7